Presented here are 2 T cell receptor beta chains from one specimen sequenced in a study of blood T cells in healthy people across ages. The use of a sample-barcoded 5' primer and a J-beta primer mix characterized a second PCR of roughly 6 to 11 cycles. TCRdb reanalysed the 5' RACE reads using MiXCR and keeps one entry per CDR3 protein. Of 1.5 million to 2 million distinct CDR3 sequences listed, 30% to 35% are singletons. Sequenced sample: blood. The receptors stem from a woman between 25 and 40 years old in good health.

The table lists this clonotype with many counts. The chain combines TRBV20-1 with TRBJ2-3; 10 bases line up with TRBD2. Germline values: CDR1 DFQATT, CDR2 SNEGSKA (reference sequence). The CDR3 is 16 residues long. V shed 3 bases, J shed 1 base, and the junction held 7 bases outside the gene matches. CDR3 DNA: TGCAGTGCTAGTGACGCCGGGACTAGCGGCACAGATACGCAGTATTTT. Protein product: CSASDAGTSGTDTQYF.

The chain recombines TRBV9 with TRBJ2-1; the match to TRBD1 covers 7 bases. This CDR3 comprises 14 residues. The trim removed 2 bases at V and 9 bases at J, leaving 8 bases unmatched. The germline V gene has CDR1 SGDLS and CDR2 YYNGEE. CDR3 protein: CASSVGQETSEQFF. The CDR3 DNA follows: TGTGCCAGCAGCGTCGGACAGGAGACCAGTGAGCAGTTCTTC. The full variable domain, its missing parts supplied by reference TRBV9 and TRBJ2-1, is DSGVTQTPKHLITATGQRVTLRCSPRSGDLSVYWYQQSLDQGLQFLIQYYNGEERAKGNILERFSAQQFPDLHSELNLSSLELGDSALYFCASSVGQETSEQFFGPGTRLTVL.